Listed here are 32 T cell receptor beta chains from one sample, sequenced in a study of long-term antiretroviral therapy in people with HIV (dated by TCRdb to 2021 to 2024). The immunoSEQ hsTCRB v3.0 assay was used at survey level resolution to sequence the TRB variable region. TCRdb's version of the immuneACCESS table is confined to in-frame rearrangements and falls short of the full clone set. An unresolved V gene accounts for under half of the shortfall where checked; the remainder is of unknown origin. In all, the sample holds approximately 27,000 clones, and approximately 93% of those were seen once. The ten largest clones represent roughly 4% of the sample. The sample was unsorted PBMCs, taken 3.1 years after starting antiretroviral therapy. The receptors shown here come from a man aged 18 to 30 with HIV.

The CDR3 nucleotides read TGTGCCAGCTTCCCCAGGGGAGCGCCTCGGAGCAATCAGCCCCAGCATTTT. Protein: CASFPRGAPRSNQPQHF. This rearrangement joins TRBV7-6 to TRBJ1-5, with a possible D match to TRBD1 (6 bases). V lost 8 bases and J 1 base, leaving 21 bases between the germline ends. Germline V lookup: CDR1 SGHVS, CDR2 FNYEAQ. CDR3 length: 17 residues.

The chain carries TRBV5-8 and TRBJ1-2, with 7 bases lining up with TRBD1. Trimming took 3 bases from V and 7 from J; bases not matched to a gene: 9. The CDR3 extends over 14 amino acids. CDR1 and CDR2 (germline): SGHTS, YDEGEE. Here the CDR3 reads CASSYPTGLAGYTF. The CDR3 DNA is TGTGCCAGCAGCTACCCGACAGGGTTAGCTGGCTACACCTTC.

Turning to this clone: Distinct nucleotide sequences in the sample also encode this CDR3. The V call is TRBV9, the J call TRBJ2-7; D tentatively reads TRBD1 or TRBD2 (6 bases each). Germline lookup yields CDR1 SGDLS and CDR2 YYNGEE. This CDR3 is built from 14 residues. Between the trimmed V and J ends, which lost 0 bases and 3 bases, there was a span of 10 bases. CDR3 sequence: CASSVGGAGYEQYF. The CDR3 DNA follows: TGTGCCAGCAGCGTAGGGGGGGCGGGCTACGAGCAGTACTTC. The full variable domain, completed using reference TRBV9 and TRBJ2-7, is DSGVTQTPKHLITATGQRVTLRCSPRSGDLSVYWYQQSLDQGLQFLIQYYNGEERAKGNILERFSAQQFPDLHSELNLSSLELGDSALYFCASSVGGAGYEQYFGPGTRLTVT.

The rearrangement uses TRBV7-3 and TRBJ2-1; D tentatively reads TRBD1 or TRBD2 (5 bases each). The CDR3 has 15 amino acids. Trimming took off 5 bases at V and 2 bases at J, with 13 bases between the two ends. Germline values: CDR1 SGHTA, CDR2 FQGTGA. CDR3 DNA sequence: TGTGCCAGCAGCCACGGGGCAGGGCCCTACAATGAGCAGTTCTTC. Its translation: CASSHGAGPYNEQFF.

The CDR3 DNA follows: TGCGCCAGCAGCCAATATGCCTCGGGAGAGAACACCATATATTTT. Translating gives CASSQYASGENTIYF. This chain connects TRBV4-3 to TRBJ1-3; D gene ambiguous. The length of the CDR3 is 15 residues. The ends were cut back, 2 bases at V and 7 bases at J, with 15 bases in the middle. Germline assignment: CDR1 LGHNA and CDR2 YSLEER.

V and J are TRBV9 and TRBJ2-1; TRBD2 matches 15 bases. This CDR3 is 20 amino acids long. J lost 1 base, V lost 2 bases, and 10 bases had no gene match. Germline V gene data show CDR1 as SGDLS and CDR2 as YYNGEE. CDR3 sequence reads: CASSVGLAGGALPSYNEQFF. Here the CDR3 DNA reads TGTGCCAGCAGCGTGGGACTAGCGGGAGGAGCTCTACCGTCCTACAATGAGCAGTTCTTC.

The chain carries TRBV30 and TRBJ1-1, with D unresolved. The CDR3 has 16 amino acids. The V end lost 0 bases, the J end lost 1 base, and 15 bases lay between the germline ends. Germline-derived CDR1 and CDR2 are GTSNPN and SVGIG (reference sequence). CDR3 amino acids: CAWSVRDGSTNTEAFF. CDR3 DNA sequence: TGTGCCTGGAGTGTACGGGATGGCAGCACGAACACTGAAGCTTTCTTT.

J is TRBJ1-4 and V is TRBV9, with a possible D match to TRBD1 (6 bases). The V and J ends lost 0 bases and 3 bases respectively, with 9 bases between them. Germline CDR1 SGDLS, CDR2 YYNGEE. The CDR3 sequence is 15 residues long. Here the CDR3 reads CASSVDPGANEKLFF. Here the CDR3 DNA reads TGTGCCAGCAGCGTAGATCCAGGGGCTAATGAAAAACTGTTTTTT.

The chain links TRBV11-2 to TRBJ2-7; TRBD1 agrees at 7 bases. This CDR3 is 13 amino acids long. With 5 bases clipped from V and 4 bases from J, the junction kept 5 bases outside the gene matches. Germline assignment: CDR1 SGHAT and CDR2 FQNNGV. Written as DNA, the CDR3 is TGTGCCAGCAGCATCGGGACAGCATACGAGCAGTACTTC. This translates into CASSIGTAYEQYF.

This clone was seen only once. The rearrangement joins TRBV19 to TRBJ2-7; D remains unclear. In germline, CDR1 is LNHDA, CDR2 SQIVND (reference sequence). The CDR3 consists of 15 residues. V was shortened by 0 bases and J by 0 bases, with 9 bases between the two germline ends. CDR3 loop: CASSIDRRDSYEQYF. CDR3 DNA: TGTGCCAGTAGTATAGATCGAAGGGACTCCTACGAGCAGTACTTC.

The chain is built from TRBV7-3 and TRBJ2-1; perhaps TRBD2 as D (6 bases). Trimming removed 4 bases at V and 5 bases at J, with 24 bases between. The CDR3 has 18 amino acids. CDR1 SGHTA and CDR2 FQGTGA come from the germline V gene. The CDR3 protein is CASSSPLREAEGHNEQFF. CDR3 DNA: TGTGCCAGCAGCTCCCCCTTGCGGGAAGCGGAAGGTCACAATGAGCAGTTCTTC.

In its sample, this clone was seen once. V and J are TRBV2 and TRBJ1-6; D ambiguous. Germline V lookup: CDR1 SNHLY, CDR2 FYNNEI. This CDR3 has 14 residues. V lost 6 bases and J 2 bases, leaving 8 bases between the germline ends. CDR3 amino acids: CASRRDTYNSPLHF. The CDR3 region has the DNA TGTGCCAGCAGAAGAGACACCTATAATTCACCCCTCCACTTT.

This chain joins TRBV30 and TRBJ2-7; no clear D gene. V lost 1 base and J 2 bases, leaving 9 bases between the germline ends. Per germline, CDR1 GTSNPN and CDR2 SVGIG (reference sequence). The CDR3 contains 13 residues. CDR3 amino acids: CAWSGDGAYEQYF. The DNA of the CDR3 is TGTGCCTGGAGTGGGGATGGGGCCTACGAGCAGTACTTC. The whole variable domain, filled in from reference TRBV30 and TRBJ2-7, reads SQTIHQWPATLVQPVGSPLSLECTVEGTSNPNLYWYRQAAGRGLQLLFYSVGIGQISSEVPQNLSASRPQDRQFILSSKKLLLSDSGFYLCAWSGDGAYEQYFGPGTRLTVT.

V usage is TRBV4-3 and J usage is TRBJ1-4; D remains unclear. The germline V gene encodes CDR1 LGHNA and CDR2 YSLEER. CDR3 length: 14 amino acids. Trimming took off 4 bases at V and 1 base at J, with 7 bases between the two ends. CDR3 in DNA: TGCGCCAGCAGCCTCGAAGGAACTAATGAAAAACTGTTTTTT. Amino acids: CASSLEGTNEKLFF.

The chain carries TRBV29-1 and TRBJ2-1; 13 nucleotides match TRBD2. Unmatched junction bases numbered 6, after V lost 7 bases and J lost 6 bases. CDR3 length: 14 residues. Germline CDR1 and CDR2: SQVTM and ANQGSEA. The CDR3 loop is CSDGLAGVLNEQFF. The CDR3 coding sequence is TGCAGCGACGGACTAGCGGGAGTTCTCAATGAGCAGTTCTTC.

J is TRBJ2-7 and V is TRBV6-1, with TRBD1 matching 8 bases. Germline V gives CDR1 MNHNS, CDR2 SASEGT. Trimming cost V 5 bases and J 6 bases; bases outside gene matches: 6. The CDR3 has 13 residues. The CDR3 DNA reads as TGTGCCAGCAGTCTAGACAGGGGCACCGAGCAGTACTTC. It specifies CASSLDRGTEQYF.

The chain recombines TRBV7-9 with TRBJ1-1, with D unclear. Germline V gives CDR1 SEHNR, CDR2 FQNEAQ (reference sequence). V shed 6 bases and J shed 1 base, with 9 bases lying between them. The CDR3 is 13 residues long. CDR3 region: CASRRDGNTEAFF. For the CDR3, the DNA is TGTGCCAGCAGGCGTGACGGGAACACTGAAGCTTTCTTT.

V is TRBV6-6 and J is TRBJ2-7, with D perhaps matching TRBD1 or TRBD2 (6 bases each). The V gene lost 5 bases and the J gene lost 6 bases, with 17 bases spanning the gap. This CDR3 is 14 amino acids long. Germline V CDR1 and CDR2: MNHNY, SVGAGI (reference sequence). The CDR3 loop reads CASSPPGAPVEQYF. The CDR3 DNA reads TGTGCCAGCAGTCCCCCGGGGGCTCCGGTCGAGCAGTACTTC.

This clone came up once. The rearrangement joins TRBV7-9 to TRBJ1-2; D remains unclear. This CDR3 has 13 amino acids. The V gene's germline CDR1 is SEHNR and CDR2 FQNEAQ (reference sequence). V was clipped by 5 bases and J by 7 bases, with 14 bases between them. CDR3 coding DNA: TGTGCCAGCAGCCCTCGGCAAGCCCTTGGCTACACCTTC. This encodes CASSPRQALGYTF.

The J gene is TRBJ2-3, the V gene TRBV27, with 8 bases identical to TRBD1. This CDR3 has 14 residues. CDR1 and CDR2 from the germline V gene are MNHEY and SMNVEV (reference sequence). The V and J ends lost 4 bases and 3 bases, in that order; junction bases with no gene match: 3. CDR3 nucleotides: TGTGCCAGCAGTTCTGACAGGGGTACAGATACGCAGTATTTT. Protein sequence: CASSSDRGTDTQYF.

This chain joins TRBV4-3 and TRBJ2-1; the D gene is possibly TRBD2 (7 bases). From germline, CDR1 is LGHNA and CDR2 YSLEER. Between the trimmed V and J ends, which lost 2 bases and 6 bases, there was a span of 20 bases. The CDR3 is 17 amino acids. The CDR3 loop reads CASSQRGGRFSSNEQFF. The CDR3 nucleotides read TGCGCCAGCAGCCAAAGGGGGGGCCGGTTTTCTTCCAATGAGCAGTTCTTC.

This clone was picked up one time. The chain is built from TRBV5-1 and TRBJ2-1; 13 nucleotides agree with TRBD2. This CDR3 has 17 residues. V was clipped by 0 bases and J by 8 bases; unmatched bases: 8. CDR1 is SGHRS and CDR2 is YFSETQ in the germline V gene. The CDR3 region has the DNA TGCGCCAGCAGCTTGGAAGGGGGACTAGCGGGATCGGATGAGCAGTTCTTC. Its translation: CASSLEGGLAGSDEQFF.

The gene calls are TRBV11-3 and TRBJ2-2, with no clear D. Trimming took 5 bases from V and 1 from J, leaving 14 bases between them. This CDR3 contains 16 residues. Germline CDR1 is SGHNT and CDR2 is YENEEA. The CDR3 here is CASSRWSGENTGELFF. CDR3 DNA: TGTGCCAGCAGCCGCTGGTCGGGTGAGAACACCGGGGAGCTGTTTTTT.

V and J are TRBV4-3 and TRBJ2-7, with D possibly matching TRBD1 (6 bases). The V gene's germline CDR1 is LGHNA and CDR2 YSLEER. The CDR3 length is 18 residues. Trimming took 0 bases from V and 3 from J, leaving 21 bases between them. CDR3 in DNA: TGCGCCAGCAGCCAAGATCGCTGGCAGGGGTTAAGAAACTACGAGCAGTACTTC. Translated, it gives CASSQDRWQGLRNYEQYF.

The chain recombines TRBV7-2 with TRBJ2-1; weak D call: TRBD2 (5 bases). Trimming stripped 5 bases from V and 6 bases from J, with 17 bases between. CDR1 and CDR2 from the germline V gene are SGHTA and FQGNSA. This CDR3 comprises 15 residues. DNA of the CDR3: TGTGCCAGCAGCCCGGGCGGCGGCCGGGGCAATGAGCAGTTCTTC. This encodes CASSPGGGRGNEQFF.

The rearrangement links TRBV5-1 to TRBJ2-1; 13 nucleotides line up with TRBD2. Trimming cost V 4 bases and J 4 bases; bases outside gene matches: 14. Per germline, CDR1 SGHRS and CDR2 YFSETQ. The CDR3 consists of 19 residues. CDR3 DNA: TGCGCCAGCAGCCCGGGACTAGCGGGGTCCCCTAGGGCTTACAATGAGCAGTTCTTC. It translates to CASSPGLAGSPRAYNEQFF.

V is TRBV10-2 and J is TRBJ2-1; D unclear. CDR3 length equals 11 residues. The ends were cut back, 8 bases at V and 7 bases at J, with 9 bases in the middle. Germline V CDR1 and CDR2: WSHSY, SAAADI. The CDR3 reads CASGESNEQFF. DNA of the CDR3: TGCGCCAGCGGGGAAAGTAATGAGCAGTTCTTC.

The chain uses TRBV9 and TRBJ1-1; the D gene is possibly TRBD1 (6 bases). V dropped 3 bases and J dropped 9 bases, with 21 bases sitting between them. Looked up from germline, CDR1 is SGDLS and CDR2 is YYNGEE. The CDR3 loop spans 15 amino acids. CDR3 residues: CASSDTRDTESKAFF. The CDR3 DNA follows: TGTGCCAGCAGCGATACACGGGACACGGAGAGCAAAGCTTTCTTT. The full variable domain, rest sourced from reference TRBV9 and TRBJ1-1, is DSGVTQTPKHLITATGQRVTLRCSPRSGDLSVYWYQQSLDQGLQFLIQYYNGEERAKGNILERFSAQQFPDLHSELNLSSLELGDSALYFCASSDTRDTESKAFFGQGTRLTVV.

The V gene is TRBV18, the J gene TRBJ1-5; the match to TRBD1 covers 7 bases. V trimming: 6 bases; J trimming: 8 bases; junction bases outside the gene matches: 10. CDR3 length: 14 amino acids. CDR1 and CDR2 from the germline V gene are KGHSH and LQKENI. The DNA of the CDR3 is TGTGCCAGCTCGCAGACAGGGACTGGAGAGCCCCAGCATTTT. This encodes CASSQTGTGEPQHF.

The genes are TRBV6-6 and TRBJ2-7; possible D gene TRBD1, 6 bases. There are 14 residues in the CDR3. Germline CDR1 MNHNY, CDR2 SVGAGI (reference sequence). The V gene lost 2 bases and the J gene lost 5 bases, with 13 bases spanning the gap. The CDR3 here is CASSYVQGSNEQYF. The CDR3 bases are TGTGCCAGCAGTTACGTCCAGGGGTCCAACGAGCAGTACTTC.

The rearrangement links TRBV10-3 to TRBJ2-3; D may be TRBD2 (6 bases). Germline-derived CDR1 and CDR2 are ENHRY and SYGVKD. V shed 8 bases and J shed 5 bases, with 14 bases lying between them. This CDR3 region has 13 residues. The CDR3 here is CAIGGIGGDTQYF. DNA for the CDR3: TGTGCCATCGGGGGGATCGGGGGAGATACGCAGTATTTT.

CDR3 nucleotides: TGTGCCAGCAGTGACGAGGGGGATCAGCCCCAGCATTTT. Translating gives CASSDEGDQPQHF. The chain has TRBV2 and TRBJ1-5, with a possible D match to TRBD1 (6 bases). V gave up 3 bases and J gave up 5 bases, with 8 bases separating them. The CDR3 has 13 amino acids. Germline V gene data show CDR1 as SNHLY and CDR2 as FYNNEI.